What follows are 22 T cell receptor beta chains derived from one specimen sequenced in a study of OX40 agonist ivuxolimab in advanced cancers. Produced via immunoSEQ multiplex PCR; TCRdb's table is partial and in-frame only. The repertoire consists of 60,000 to 85,000 clones, with 75% to 85% occurring once and the leading ten covering under 1.5%. The sequencing here drew on CD4+ or CD8+ T cells sorted from blood, taken in a trial of the OX40 agonist ivuxolimab. Receptors were obtained from an adult with an advanced solid tumor such as melanoma, head and neck, liver or kidney cancer.

This chain connects TRBV6-1 to TRBJ1-1; no clear D. This CDR3 has 11 amino acids. V lost 8 bases and J 1 base, leaving 5 bases between the germline ends. Germline CDR1 and CDR2: MNHNS and SASEGT. In DNA, the CDR3 is TGTGCCAGCGGAAGGAACACTGAAGCTTTCTTT. Encoded protein: CASGRNTEAFF.

This rearrangement joins TRBV6-5 to TRBJ2-7, with a weak D call TRBD2 (5 bases). The CDR3 length is 13 residues. The germline V gene has CDR1 MNHEY and CDR2 SVGAGI. Trimming left V 3 bases short and J 6 bases short, with 12 bases between. The CDR3 nucleotides read TGTGCCAGCAGTTATGGGAGTTTCGGCGAGCAGTACTTC. This sequence encodes CASSYGSFGEQYF.

The chain uses TRBV29-1 and TRBJ1-1; D is unresolved. CDR1 and CDR2 from the germline V gene are SQVTM and ANQGSEA. V lost 1 base and J 1 base, leaving 4 bases between the germline ends. The CDR3 extends over 12 amino acids. The CDR3 nucleotides are TGCAGCGTTGAAGGTTCGAACACTGAAGCTTTCTTT. This sequence encodes CSVEGSNTEAFF.

V gene TRBV5-1 combines with J gene TRBJ2-2; D not resolved. From germline, CDR1 is SGHRS and CDR2 YFSETQ. The CDR3 is 15 residues long. Deletions cut 4 bases from V and 5 bases from J, with 15 bases between. Here the CDR3 DNA reads TGCGCCAGCAGCCCCCCGGCCACACGAACCGGGGAGCTGTTTTTT. It is translated as CASSPPATRTGELFF.

This chain connects TRBV6-1 to TRBJ2-1; 16 bases are shared with TRBD2. CDR1 MNHNS and CDR2 SASEGT come from the germline V gene. CDR3 size: 18 residues. V was pared by 3 bases and J by 6 bases, with 8 bases of the junction left unmatched. CDR3 protein: CASSDPGLAGGLGNEQFF. The CDR3 region has the DNA TGTGCCAGCAGTGACCCGGGACTAGCGGGGGGGCTCGGCAATGAGCAGTTCTTC.

The V and J genes are TRBV5-1 and TRBJ2-7, with D hard to call. Germline assignment: CDR1 SGHRS and CDR2 YFSETQ. The CDR3 has 15 residues. V shed 0 bases and J shed 6 bases, with 16 bases lying between them. The CDR3 loop is CASSLAVGPPLEQYF. The CDR3 DNA follows: TGCGCCAGCAGCTTGGCGGTAGGGCCTCCCCTCGAGCAGTACTTC.

V and J are TRBV28 and TRBJ2-2; D uncertain. V was cut by 3 bases and J by 2 bases, with 7 bases left in between. The length of the CDR3 is 14 residues. The V gene's germline CDR1 is MDHEN and CDR2 SYDVKM. The CDR3 nucleotides are TGTGCCAGCAGTTTTAGGGCAAACACCGGGGAGCTGTTTTTT. Protein: CASSFRANTGELFF.

This clone occurred a few times. The chain has TRBV6-4 and TRBJ1-1; 8 bases fit TRBD1. Germline lookup yields CDR1 MRHNA and CDR2 SNTAGT. J was trimmed by 1 base and V by 7 bases; bases with no gene match: 5. CDR3 length: 14 residues. This CDR3 is CASKTGQANTEAFF. The CDR3 nucleotides are TGTGCCAGCAAGACGGGACAGGCGAACACTGAAGCTTTCTTT.

The rearrangement joins TRBV10-1 to TRBJ2-1, with 9 bases aligning to TRBD1. V gave up 4 bases and J gave up 6 bases; unmatched junction bases: 10. The CDR3 contains 16 residues. Germline V CDR1 and CDR2: WNHNN, SYGVQD (reference sequence). This chain's CDR3 is CASSGTGEPNINEQFF. The CDR3 DNA follows: TGCGCCAGCAGTGGGACAGGGGAACCTAATATCAATGAGCAGTTCTTC.

V and J are TRBV5-1 and TRBJ1-4; D may be TRBD1 (5 bases). From germline, CDR1 is SGHRS and CDR2 YFSETQ. This CDR3 has 13 residues. V was cut by 4 bases and J by 7 bases, with 11 bases left in between. The chain's CDR3 is CASSLGTVEKLFF. Here the CDR3 DNA reads TGCGCCAGCAGCCTCGGGACGGTTGAAAAACTGTTTTTT.

The DNA for the CDR3 is TGTGCCAGCAGCTCCAAGGGGAGGTCCGGGGAGCTGTTTTTT. This codes for CASSSKGRSGELFF. The V gene is TRBV11-3, the J gene TRBJ2-2, with D tentatively TRBD2 (6 bases). V was pared by 4 bases and J by 6 bases, with 12 bases between. The CDR3 extends over 14 amino acids. Germline lookup yields CDR1 SGHNT and CDR2 YENEEA.

This clone was counted a single time. The gene calls are TRBV19 and TRBJ2-1; 8 bases map to TRBD1. V shed 3 bases and J 0 bases; nucleotides not matched to a gene: 10. The germline CDR1 and CDR2 sequences are LNHDA and SQIVND (reference sequence). The CDR3 sequence is 18 residues long. The CDR3 region is CASSIVTGAASSYNEQFF. The CDR3 DNA is TGTGCCAGTAGTATTGTGACAGGGGCTGCGAGCTCCTACAATGAGCAGTTCTTC.

The chain employs TRBV6-5 and TRBJ2-5; D is ambiguous. The germline V and J ends were trimmed by 2 bases and 5 bases, with 15 bases remaining between them. Germline CDR1 reads MNHEY; CDR2 reads SVGAGI. The length of the CDR3 is 15 residues. CDR3 sequence: CASSYTLGTRETQYF. In DNA, the CDR3 is TGTGCCAGCAGTTACACCCTCGGAACGCGGGAGACCCAGTACTTC.

The CDR3 here is CAWSSWGGGNTEAFF. In DNA form, the CDR3 reads TGTGCCTGGAGTTCGTGGGGCGGAGGGAACACTGAAGCTTTCTTT. The chain combines TRBV30 with TRBJ1-1; TRBD1 is a possible D gene (5 bases). Trimming cost V 2 bases and J 1 base, with 14 bases left between them. Germline V gene lookup returns CDR1 GTSNPN and CDR2 SVGIG (reference sequence). The CDR3 is made up of 15 amino acids.

The sample holds one count of this clone. J is TRBJ2-3 and V is TRBV7-9; weak D call: TRBD2 (5 bases). V dropped 1 base and J dropped 0 bases, with 11 bases sitting between them. The CDR3 is 16 residues long. The V gene's germline CDR1 is SEHNR and CDR2 FQNEAQ (reference sequence). The CDR3 reads CASSLVGEISTDTQYF. The DNA for the CDR3 is TGTGCCAGCAGCTTAGTGGGAGAGATCAGCACAGATACGCAGTATTTT.

The rearrangement links TRBV9 to TRBJ2-2; D gene unclear. Germline V CDR1 and CDR2: SGDLS, YYNGEE. The V end was cut by 3 bases, the J end by 1 base, with 4 bases between. The CDR3 sequence is 13 residues long. CDR3 sequence: CASSGGNTGELFF. The DNA of the CDR3 is TGTGCCAGCAGCGGGGGGAACACCGGGGAGCTGTTTTTT.

In this sample, this clone turned up a few times. This chain joins TRBV4-1 and TRBJ1-1; TRBD1 is a possible D gene (5 bases). Trimming pared 0 bases from V and 5 bases from J, leaving 13 bases between. The germline V gene encodes CDR1 MGHRA and CDR2 YSYEKL. This CDR3 is built from 15 residues. The CDR3, as DNA: TGCGCCAGCAGCCAAGAGGGCAGGGCCAAGACTGAAGCTTTCTTT. This sequence encodes CASSQEGRAKTEAFF.

The J gene is TRBJ1-5, the V gene TRBV2; possible D gene TRBD1, 5 bases. The CDR3 has 15 amino acids. CDR1 is SNHLY, CDR2 FYNNEI, per germline. V gave up 8 bases and J gave up 0 bases, with 14 bases separating them. CDR3 sequence: CASGRDGHSNQPQHF. The CDR3 DNA is TGTGCCAGCGGCCGGGACGGACATAGCAATCAGCCCCAGCATTTT.

This clone occurred once. The chain joins TRBV30 to TRBJ1-4, with TRBD1 matching over 7 bases. The CDR3 runs 15 residues. J lost 7 bases, V lost 3 bases, and 11 bases had no gene match. CDR1 GTSNPN and CDR2 SVGIG come from the germline V gene (reference sequence). CDR3 amino acids: CAWSDYRDSGEKLFF. DNA for the CDR3: TGTGCCTGGAGCGATTACCGGGACAGTGGTGAAAAACTGTTTTTT.

The chain uses TRBV5-5 and TRBJ1-2; D is undetermined. The germline CDR1 and CDR2 sequences are SGHKS and YYEKEE (reference sequence). V dropped 1 base and J dropped 3 bases, with 7 bases sitting between them. The CDR3 length is 13 residues. The CDR3 here is CASSLRLDYGYTF. DNA for the CDR3: TGTGCCAGCAGCTTGAGGCTTGACTATGGCTACACCTTC.

This chain joins TRBV5-1 and TRBJ1-1; D is possibly TRBD1 (5 bases). CDR3 length equals 12 residues. With 4 bases removed from V and 8 bases from J, the gap between germline ends came to 12 bases. Looked up from germline, CDR1 is SGHRS and CDR2 is YFSETQ. The CDR3 here is CASSRDSGEAFF. The CDR3 bases are TGCGCCAGCAGCCGGGATTCAGGGGAAGCTTTCTTT.

V is TRBV7-8 and J is TRBJ1-2; 7 bases fit TRBD1. Germline-derived CDR1 and CDR2 are SGHVS and FQNEAQ. J was trimmed by 5 bases and V by 3 bases; bases with no gene match: 6. The CDR3 runs to 14 residues. This CDR3 reads CASSFDRAGYGYTF. The CDR3 DNA follows: TGTGCCAGCAGCTTCGACAGGGCTGGATATGGCTACACCTTC.